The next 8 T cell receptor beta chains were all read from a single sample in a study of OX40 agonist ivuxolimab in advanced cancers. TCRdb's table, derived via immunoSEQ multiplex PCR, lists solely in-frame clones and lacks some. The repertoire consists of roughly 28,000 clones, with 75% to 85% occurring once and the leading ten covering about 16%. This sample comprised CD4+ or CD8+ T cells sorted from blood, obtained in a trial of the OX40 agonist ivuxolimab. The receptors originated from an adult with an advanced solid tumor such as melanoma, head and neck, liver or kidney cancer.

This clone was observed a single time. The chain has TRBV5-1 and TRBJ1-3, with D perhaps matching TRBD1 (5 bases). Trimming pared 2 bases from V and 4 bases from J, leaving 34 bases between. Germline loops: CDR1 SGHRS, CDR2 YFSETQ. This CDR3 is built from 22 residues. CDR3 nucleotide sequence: TGCGCCAGCAGCTTTAAAACCCCTCCGAAGGCCCGGGACTTAAATTTAGGAAACACCATATATTTT. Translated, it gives CASSFKTPPKARDLNLGNTIYF. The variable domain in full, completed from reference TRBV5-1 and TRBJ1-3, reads KAGVTQTPRYLIKTRGQQVTLSCSPISGHRSVSWYQQTPGQGLQFLFEYFSETQRNKGNFPGRFSGRQFSNSRSEMNVSTLELGDSALYLCASSFKTPPKARDLNLGNTIYFGEGSWLTVV.

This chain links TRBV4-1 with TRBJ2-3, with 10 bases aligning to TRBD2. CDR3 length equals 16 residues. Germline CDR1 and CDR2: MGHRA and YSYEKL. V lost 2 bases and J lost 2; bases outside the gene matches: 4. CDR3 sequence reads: CASSQRAGGTTDTQYF. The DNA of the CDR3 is TGCGCCAGCAGCCAACGAGCGGGGGGGACCACAGATACGCAGTATTTT.

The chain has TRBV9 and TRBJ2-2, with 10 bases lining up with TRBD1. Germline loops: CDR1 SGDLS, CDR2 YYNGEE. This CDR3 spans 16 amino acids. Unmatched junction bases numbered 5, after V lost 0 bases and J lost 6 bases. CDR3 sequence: CASSVGTGGFAGELFF. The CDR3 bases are TGTGCCAGCAGCGTAGGGACAGGGGGTTTCGCCGGGGAGCTGTTTTTT.

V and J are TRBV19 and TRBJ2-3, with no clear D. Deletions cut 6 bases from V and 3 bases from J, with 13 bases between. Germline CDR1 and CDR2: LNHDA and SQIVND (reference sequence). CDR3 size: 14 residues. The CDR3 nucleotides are TGTGCCAGTAGGGCCCAGTCGAGGACAGATACGCAGTATTTT. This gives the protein CASRAQSRTDTQYF.

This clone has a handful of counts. The CDR3 DNA follows: TGTGCCAGCAATATTCCGGGGGGGATTCAAGAGACCCAGTACTTC. Translating gives CASNIPGGIQETQYF. The V and J genes are TRBV9 and TRBJ2-5; 8 nucleotides line up with TRBD2. CDR1 is SGDLS and CDR2 is YYNGEE in the germline V gene. The CDR3 totals 15 residues. Losses at the gene ends were 6 bases for V and 2 bases for J; bases not matched to a gene: 9.

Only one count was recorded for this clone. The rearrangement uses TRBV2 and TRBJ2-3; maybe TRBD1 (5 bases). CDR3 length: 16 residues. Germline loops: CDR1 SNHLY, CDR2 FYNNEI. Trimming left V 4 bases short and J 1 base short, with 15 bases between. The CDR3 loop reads CASSGGFVTGTDTQYF. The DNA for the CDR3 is TGTGCCAGCAGTGGGGGATTTGTGACAGGCACAGATACGCAGTATTTT. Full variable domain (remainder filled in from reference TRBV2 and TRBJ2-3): EPEVTQTPSHQVTQMGQEVILRCVPISNHLYFYWYRQILGQKVEFLVSFYNNEISEKSEIFDDQFSVERPDGSNFTLKIRSTKLEDSAMYFCASSGGFVTGTDTQYFGPGTRLTVL.

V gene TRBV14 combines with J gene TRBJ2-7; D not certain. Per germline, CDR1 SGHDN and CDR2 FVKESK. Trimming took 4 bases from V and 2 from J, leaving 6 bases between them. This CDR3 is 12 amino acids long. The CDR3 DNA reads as TGTGCCAGCAGCCGTCGACCCTACGAGCAGTACTTC. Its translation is CASSRRPYEQYF. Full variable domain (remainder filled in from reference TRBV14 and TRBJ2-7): EAGVTQFPSHSVIEKGQTVTLRCDPISGHDNLYWYRRVMGKEIKFLLHFVKESKQDESGMPNNRFLAERTGGTYSTLKVQPAELEDSGVYFCASSRRPYEQYFGPGTRLTVT.

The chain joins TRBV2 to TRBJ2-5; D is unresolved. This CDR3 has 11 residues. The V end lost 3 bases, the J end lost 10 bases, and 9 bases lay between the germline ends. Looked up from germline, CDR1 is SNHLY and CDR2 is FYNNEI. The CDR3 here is CASSDELVQYF. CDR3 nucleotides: TGTGCCAGCAGTGATGAGTTAGTCCAGTACTTC. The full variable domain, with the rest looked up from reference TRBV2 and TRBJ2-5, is EPEVTQTPSHQVTQMGQEVILRCVPISNHLYFYWYRQILGQKVEFLVSFYNNEISEKSEIFDDQFSVERPDGSNFTLKIRSTKLEDSAMYFCASSDELVQYFGPGTRLLVL.